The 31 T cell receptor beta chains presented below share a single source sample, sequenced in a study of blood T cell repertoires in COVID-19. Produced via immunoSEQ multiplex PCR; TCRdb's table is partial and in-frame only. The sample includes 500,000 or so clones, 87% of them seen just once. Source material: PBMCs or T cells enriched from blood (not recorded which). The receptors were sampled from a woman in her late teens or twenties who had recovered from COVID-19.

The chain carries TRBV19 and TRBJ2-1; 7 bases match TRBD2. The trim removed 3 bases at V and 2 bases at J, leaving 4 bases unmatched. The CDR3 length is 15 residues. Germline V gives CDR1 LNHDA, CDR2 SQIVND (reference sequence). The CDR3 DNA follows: TGTGCCAGTAGTATCGGGGCGGGAGCCTACAATGAGCAGTTCTTC. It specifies CASSIGAGAYNEQFF.

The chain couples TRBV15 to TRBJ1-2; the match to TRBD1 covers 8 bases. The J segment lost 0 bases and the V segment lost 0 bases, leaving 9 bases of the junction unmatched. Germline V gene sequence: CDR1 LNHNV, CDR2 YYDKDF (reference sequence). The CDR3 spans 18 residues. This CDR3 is CATSRDLTGANTNYGYTF. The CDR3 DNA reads TGTGCCACCAGCAGAGATTTGACAGGGGCAAACACTAACTATGGCTACACCTTC.

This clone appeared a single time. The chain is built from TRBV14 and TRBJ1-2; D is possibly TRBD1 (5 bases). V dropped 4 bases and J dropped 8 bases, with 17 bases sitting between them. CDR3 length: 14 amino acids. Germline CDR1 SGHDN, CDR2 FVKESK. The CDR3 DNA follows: TGTGCCAGCAGCCCGGGCGGGACCCCTCGAGGCTACACCTTC. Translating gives CASSPGGTPRGYTF.

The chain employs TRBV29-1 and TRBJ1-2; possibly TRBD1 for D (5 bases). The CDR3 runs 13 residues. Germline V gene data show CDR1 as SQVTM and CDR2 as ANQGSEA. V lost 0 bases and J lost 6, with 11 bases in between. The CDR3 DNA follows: TGCAGCGTTGAAGATCAGGGCGCGGATGGCTACACCTTC. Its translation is CSVEDQGADGYTF. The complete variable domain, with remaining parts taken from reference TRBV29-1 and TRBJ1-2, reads SAVISQKPSRDICQRGTSLTIQCQVDSQVTMMFWYRQQPGQSLTLIATANQGSEATYESGFVIDKFPISRPNLTFSTLTVSNMSPEDSSIYLCSVEDQGADGYTFGSGTRLTVV.

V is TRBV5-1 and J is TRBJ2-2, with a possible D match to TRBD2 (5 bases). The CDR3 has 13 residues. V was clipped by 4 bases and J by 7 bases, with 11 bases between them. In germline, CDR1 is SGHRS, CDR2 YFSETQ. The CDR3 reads CASSATSGGELFF. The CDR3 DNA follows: TGCGCCAGCAGCGCCACTAGTGGCGGGGAGCTGTTTTTT.

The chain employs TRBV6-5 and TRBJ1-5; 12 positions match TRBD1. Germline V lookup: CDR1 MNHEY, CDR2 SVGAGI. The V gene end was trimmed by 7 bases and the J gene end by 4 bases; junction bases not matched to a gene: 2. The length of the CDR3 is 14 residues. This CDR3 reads CASMGQGANQPQHF. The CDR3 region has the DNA TGTGCCAGCATGGGACAGGGGGCGAATCAGCCCCAGCATTTT.

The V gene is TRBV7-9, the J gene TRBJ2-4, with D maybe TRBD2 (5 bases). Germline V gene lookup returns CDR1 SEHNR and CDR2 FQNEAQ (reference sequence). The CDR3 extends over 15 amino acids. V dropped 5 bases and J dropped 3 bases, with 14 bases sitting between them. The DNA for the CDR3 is TGTGCCAGCAGCCCGGGGTCCGCCAGCAAAAACATTCAGTACTTC. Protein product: CASSPGSASKNIQYF.

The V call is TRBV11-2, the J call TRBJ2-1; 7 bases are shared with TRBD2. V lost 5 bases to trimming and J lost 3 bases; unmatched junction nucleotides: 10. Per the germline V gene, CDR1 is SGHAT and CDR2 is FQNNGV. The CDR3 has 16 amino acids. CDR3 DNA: TGTGCCAGCAGCCTGCGGGACGGGAGGCTCTACAATGAGCAGTTCTTC. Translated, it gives CASSLRDGRLYNEQFF.

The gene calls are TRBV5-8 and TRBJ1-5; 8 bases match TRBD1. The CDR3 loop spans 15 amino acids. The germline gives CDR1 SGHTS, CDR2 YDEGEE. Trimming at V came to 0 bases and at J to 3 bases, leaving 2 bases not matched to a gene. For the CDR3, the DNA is TGTGCCAGCAGCTTGGACAGGGGGTTCAATCAGCCCCAGCATTTT. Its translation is CASSLDRGFNQPQHF.

The CDR3 DNA reads TGTGCTAGTGGTTTGATAAGCAATCAGCCCCAGCATTTT. Its protein product is CASGLISNQPQHF. The chain uses TRBV12-5 and TRBJ1-5, with D unresolved. Looked up from germline, CDR1 is LGHNT and CDR2 is FRNRAP. The CDR3 sequence is 13 residues long. Trimming removed 2 bases at V and 1 base at J, with 3 bases between.

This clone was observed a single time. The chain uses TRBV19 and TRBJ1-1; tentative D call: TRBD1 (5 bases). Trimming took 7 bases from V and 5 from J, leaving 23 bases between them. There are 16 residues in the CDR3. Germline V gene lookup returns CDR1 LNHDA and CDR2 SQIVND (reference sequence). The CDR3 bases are TGTGCCAGTACCTCGGGACTCGGGCAGGGAAGAACTGAAGCTTTCTTT. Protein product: CASTSGLGQGRTEAFF. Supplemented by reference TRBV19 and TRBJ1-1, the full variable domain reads DGGITQSPKYLFRKEGQNVTLSCEQNLNHDAMYWYRQDPGQGLRLIYYSQIVNDFQKGDIAEGYSVSREKKESFPLTVTSAQKNPTAFYLCASTSGLGQGRTEAFFGQGTRLTVV.

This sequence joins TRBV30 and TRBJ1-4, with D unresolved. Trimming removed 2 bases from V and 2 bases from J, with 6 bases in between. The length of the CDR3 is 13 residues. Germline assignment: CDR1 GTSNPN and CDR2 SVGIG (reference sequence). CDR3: CAWSRGTNEKLFF. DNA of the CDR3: TGTGCCTGGAGTCGGGGTACTAATGAAAAACTGTTTTTT.

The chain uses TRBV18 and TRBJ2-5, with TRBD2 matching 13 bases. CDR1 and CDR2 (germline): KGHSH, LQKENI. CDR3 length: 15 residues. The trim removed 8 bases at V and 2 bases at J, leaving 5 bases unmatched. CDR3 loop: CASAGGLAGQETQYF. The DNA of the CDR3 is TGTGCCAGCGCCGGGGGACTAGCGGGACAAGAGACCCAGTACTTC. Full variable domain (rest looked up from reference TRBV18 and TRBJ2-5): NAGVMQNPRHLVRRRGQEARLRCSPMKGHSHVYWYRQLPEEGLKFMVYLQKENIIDESGMPKERFSAEFPKEGPSILRIQQVVRGDSAAYFCASAGGLAGQETQYFGPGTRLLVL.

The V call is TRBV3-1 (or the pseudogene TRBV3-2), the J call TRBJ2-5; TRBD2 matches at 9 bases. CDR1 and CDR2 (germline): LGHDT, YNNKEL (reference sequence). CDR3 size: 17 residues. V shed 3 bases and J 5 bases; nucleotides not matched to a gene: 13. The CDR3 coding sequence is TGTGCCAGCAGCCAGCAGACTAGCGGTGCTAGGGGGGAGACCCAGTACTTC. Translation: CASSQQTSGARGETQYF.

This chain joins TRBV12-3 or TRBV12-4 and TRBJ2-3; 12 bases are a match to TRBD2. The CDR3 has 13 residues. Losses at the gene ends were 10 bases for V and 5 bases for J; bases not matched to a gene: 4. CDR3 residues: CATASGGGDTQYF. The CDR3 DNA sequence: TGTGCCACCGCTAGCGGGGGGGGAGATACGCAGTATTTT.

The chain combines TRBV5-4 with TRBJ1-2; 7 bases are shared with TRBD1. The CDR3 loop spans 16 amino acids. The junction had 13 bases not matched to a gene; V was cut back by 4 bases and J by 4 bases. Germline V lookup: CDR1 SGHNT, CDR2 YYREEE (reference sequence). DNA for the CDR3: TGTGCCAGCAGCCCAAATATATATCAGGGGGGCTATGGCTACACCTTC. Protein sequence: CASSPNIYQGGYGYTF.

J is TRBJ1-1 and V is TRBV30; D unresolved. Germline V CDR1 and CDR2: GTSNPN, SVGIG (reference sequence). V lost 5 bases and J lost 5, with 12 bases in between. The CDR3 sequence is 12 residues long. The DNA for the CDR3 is TGTGCCTGGGCCGACTCGGTGACTGAAGCTTTCTTT. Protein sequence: CAWADSVTEAFF.

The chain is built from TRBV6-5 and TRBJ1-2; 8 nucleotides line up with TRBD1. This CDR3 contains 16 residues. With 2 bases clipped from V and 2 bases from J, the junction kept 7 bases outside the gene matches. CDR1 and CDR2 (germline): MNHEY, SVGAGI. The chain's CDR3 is CASSYLRQGINYGYTF. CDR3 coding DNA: TGTGCCAGCAGTTACCTAAGACAGGGGATCAACTATGGCTACACCTTC.

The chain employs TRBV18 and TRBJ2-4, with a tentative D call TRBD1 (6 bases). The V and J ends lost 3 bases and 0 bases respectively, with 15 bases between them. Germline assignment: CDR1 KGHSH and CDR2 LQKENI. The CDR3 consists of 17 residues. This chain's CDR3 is CASSPLTGQLAKNIQYF. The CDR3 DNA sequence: TGTGCCAGCTCACCCTTGACAGGCCAACTAGCCAAAAACATTCAGTACTTC.

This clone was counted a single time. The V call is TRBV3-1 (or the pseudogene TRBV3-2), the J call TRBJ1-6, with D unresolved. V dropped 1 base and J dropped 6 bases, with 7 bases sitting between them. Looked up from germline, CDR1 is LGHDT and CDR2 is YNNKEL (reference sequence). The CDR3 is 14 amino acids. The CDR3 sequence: CASSQATANSPLHF. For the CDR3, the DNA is TGTGCCAGCAGCCAAGCAACAGCTAATTCACCCCTCCACTTT.

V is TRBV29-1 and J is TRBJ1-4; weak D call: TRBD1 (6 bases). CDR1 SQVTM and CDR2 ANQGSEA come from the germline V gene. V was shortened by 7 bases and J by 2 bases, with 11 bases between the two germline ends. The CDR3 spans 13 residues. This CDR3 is CSAGGWTNEKLFF. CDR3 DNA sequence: TGCAGCGCTGGGGGCTGGACTAATGAAAAACTGTTTTTT.

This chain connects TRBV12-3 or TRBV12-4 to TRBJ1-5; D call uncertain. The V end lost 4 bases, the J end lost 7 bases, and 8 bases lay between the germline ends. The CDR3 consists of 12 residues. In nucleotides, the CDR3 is TGTGCCAGCAGTTCCTTAATCCAGCCCCAGCATTTT. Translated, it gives CASSSLIQPQHF.

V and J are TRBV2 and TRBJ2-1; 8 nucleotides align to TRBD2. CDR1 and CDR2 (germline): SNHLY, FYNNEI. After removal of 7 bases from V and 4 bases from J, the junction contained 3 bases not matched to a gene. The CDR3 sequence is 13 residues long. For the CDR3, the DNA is TGTGCCAGCAACCAGCGGGGGTACAATGAGCAGTTCTTC. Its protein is CASNQRGYNEQFF.

The CDR3 loop reads CASKRPTGYQPQHF. The CDR3 nucleotides are TGTGCCAGTAAAAGACCTACAGGGTATCAGCCCCAGCATTTT. The chain couples TRBV19 to TRBJ1-5; maybe TRBD1 (6 bases). CDR1 and CDR2 (germline): LNHDA, SQIVND (reference sequence). This CDR3 spans 14 amino acids. The V gene lost 7 bases and the J gene lost 5 bases, with 15 bases spanning the gap.

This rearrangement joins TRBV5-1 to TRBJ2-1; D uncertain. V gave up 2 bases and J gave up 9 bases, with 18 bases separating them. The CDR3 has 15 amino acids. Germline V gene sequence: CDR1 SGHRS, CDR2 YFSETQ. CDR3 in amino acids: CASSLLPRSGREQFF. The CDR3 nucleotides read TGCGCCAGCAGCTTACTGCCCCGGTCCGGTCGTGAGCAGTTCTTC.

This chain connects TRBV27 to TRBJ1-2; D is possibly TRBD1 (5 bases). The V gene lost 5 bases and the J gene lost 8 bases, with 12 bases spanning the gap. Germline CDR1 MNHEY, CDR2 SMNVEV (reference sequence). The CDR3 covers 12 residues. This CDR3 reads CASSPNGGGYTF. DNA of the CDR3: TGTGCCAGCAGTCCCAACGGGGGAGGCTACACCTTC.

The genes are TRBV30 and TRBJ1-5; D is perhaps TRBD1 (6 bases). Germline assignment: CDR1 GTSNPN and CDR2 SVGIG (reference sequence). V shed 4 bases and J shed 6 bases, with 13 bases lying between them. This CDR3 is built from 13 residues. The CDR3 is CAWNRGGGQPQHF. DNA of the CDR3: TGTGCCTGGAATAGGGGGGGCGGTCAGCCCCAGCATTTT.

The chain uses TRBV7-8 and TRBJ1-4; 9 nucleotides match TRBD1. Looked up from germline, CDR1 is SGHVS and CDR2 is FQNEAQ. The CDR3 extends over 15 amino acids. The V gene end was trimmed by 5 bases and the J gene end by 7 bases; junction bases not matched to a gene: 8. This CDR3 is CASSLWTGETEKLFF. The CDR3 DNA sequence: TGTGCCAGCAGCCTCTGGACAGGGGAGACTGAAAAACTGTTTTTT. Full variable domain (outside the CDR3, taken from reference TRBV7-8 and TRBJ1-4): GAGVSQSPRYKVAKRGQDVALRCDPISGHVSLFWYQQALGQGPEFLTYFQNEAQLDKSGLPSDRFFAERPEGSVSTLKIQRTQQEDSAVYLCASSLWTGETEKLFFGSGTQLSVL.

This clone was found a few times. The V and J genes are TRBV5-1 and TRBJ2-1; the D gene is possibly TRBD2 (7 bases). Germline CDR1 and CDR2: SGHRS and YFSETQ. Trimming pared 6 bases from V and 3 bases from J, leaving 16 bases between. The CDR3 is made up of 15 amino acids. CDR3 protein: CASTVGGGYYNEQFF. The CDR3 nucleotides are TGCGCCAGCACAGTGGGCGGGGGCTACTACAATGAGCAGTTCTTC.

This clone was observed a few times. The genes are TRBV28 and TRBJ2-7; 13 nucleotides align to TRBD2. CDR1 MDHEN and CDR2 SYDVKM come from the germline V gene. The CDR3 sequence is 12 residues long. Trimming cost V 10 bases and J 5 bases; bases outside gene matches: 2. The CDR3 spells CATGLAGDEQYF. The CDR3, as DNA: TGTGCCACCGGACTAGCGGGGGACGAGCAGTACTTC. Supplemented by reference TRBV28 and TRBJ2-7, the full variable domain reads DVKVTQSSRYLVKRTGEKVFLECVQDMDHENMFWYRQDPGLGLRLIYFSYDVKMKEKGDIPEGYSVSREKKERFSLILESASTNQTSMYLCATGLAGDEQYFGPGTRLTVT.

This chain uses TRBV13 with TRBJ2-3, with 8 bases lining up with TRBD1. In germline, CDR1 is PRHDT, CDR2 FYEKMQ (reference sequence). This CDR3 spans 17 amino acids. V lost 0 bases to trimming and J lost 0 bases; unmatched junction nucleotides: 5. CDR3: CASSLGWGTGSTDTQYF. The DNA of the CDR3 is TGTGCCAGCAGCTTAGGCTGGGGGACAGGCAGCACAGATACGCAGTATTTT. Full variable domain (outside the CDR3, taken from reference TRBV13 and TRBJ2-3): AAGVIQSPRHLIKEKRETATLKCYPIPRHDTVYWYQQGPGQDPQFLISFYEKMQSDKGSIPDRFSAQQFSDYHSELNMSSLELGDSALYFCASSLGWGTGSTDTQYFGPGTRLTVL.